This T cell receptor (beta chain) was sequenced during a study of T cells in Graves' hyperthyroidism and ophthalmopathy. What was amplified from RNA transcripts were TCR beta CDR3 regions. Using the HTBI primer set, a first-round RT-PCR was run on the TCR CDR3. In TCRdb, the multiplex PCR reads were re-called with MiXCR into one record per CDR3 protein. The data show about 610,000 distinct CDR3 sequences, around 15% seen once. Per germline, CDR1 MNHEY and CDR2 SMNVEV (reference sequence). The CDR3 is 14 amino acids. V lost 3 bases and J lost 3; bases outside the gene matches: 5. The sequenced material came from blood. This TCR was recovered from a woman aged 40 to 55 with Graves' ophthalmopathy. This chain connects TRBV27 to TRBJ2-7; 7 bases line up with TRBD2. In DNA, the CDR3 is TGTGCCAGCAGTTTGTTCCGGGGGGACTACGAGCAGTACTTC. The encoded protein is CASSLFRGDYEQYF.